The rows below give T cell receptor beta chains drawn from one sample of a study of cytomegalovirus exposure and HLA in healthy donors. TCRdb keeps only in-frame clones here, not all; method: immunoSEQ multiplex PCR. This sample has about 200,000 clones, with 60% to 80% found just once. The sequenced sample consisted of PBMCs. These receptors were obtained from a man aged 18 to 29 in good health and CMV-seronegative. CDR3s include the opening cysteine and the closing phenylalanine or tryptophan. D genes are given only for firm matches.

j_call d_call v_call cdr3_nt cdr3_aa
TRBJ2-5 TRBD1 TRBV7-2 TGTGCCAGCAGTTGGGGACAGCCCATCCAAGAGACCCAGTACTTC CASSWGQPIQETQYF
TRBJ1-2 . TRBV4-1 TGCGCCAGCAGCCTGGGGGGTGGCTACACCTTC CASSLGGGYTF
TRBJ1-1 TRBD1 TRBV27 TGTGCCAGCAGTCCTCGACGGGACAGGGTAACTGAAGCTTTCTTT CASSPRRDRVTEAFF
TRBJ2-7 . TRBV30 TGTGCCTGGACCACAGGAACCTACGAGCAGTACTTC CAWTTGTYEQYF
TRBJ2-1 . TRBV9 TGTGCCAGCAGCGTAGTTGTAGGGGGCTACAATGAGCAGTTCTTC CASSVVVGGYNEQFF
TRBJ2-7 TRBD2 TRBV28 TGTGCCAGCACCACGAGACTAGCGGATGCCCGCGAGCAGTACTTC CASTTRLADAREQYF
TRBJ1-2 TRBD1 TRBV11-2 TGTGCCAGCAGCCCCAGGACAGGGGGCATTACTAGCTATGGCTACACCTTC CASSPRTGGITSYGYTF
TRBJ2-5 . TRBV19 TGTGCCAGTAGTATTCGAGACCAAGAGACCCAGTACTTC CASSIRDQETQYF
TRBJ2-1 . TRBV4-3 TGCGCCAGCAGCTCGACACCCCTAGCGTCTGAGCAGTTCTTC CASSSTPLASEQFF
TRBJ1-4 . TRBV9 TGTGCCAGCAGTCCCCGGAACGGGGAAAAACTGTTTTTT CASSPRNGEKLFF